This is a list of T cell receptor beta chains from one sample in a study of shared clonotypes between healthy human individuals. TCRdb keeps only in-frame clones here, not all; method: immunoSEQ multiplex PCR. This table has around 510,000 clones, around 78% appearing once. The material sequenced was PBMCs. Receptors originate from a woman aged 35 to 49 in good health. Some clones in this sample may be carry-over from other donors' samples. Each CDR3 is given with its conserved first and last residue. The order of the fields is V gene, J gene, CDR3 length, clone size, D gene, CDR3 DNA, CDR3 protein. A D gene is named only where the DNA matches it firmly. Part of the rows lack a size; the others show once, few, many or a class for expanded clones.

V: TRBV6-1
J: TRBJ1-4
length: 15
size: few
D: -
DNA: TGTGCCAGCAGTGACATCGGGCAGATTAATGAAAAACTGTTTTTT
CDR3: CASSDIGQINEKLFF

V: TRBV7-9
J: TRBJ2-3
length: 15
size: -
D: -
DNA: TGTGCCAGCAGCCATCGCCGAAGCGACACAGATACGCAGTATTTT
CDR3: CASSHRRSDTDTQYF

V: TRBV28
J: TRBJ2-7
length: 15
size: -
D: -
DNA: TGTGCCAGCAGCCCCCCCGGACTGGATTTGCTGGGGCAGTACTTC
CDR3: CASSPPGLDLLGQYF

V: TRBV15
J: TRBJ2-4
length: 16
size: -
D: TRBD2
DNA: TGTGCCACCAGCTCGCGGACTAGCGGGGTCAAAAACATTCAGTACTTC
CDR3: CATSSRTSGVKNIQYF

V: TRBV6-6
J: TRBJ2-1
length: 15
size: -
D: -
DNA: TGTGCCAGCAGTTACTCGGATTACTCCTACAATGAGCAGTTCTTC
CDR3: CASSYSDYSYNEQFF

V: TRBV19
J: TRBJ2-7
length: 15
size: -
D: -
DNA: TGTGCCAGTAGTAGGAACCCGGGACTTAACTACGAGCAGTACTTC
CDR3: CASSRNPGLNYEQYF

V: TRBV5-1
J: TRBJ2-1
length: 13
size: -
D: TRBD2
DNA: TGCGCCAGCAGGGGACTAGCGGGTGACGAGCAGTTCTTC
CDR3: CASRGLAGDEQFF

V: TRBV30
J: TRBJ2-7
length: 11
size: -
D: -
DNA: TGTGCCTGGAGTGGGGTCTACGAGCAGTACTTC
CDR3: CAWSGVYEQYF

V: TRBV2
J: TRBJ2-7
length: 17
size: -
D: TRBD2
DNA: TGTGCCAGCAGACTGCGGACTAGCGGGAGAGGTTCCTACGAGCAGTACTTC
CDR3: CASRLRTSGRGSYEQYF

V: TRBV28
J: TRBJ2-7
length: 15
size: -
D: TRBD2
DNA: TGTGCCAGCAGCCCTCGGACTAGCGGAAACTACGAGCAGTACTTC
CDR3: CASSPRTSGNYEQYF

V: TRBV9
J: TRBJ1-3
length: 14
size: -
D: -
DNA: TGTGCCAGCAGTGCGTGGGACTCTGGAAACACCATATATTTT
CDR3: CASSAWDSGNTIYF

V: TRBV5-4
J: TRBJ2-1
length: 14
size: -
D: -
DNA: TGTGCCAGCAGCCCGTCGTCCACCTACAATGAGCAGTTCTTC
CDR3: CASSPSSTYNEQFF

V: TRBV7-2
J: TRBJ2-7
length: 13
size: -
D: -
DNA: TGTGCCAGCAGCCCGGGACCGAACTACGAGCAGTACTTC
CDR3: CASSPGPNYEQYF

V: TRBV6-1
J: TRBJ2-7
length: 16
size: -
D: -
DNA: TGTGCCAGCAGTGAAACCCTTGGGACACTCGACTACGAGCAGTACTTC
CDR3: CASSETLGTLDYEQYF

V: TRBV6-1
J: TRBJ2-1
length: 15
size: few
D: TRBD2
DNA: TGTGCCAGCACGCGGGAGGGAGGCAACTACAATGAGCAGTTCTTC
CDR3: CASTREGGNYNEQFF

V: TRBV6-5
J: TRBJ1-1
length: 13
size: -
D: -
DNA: TGTGCCAGCAGTTACAGTGGGGGCACTGAAGCTTTCTTT
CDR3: CASSYSGGTEAFF

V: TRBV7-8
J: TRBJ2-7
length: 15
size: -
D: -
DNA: TGTGCCAGCAGTTTCCTCCGCCACCCACCCTACGAGCAGTACTTC
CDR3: CASSFLRHPPYEQYF

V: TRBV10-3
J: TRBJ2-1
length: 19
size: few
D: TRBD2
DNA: TGTGCCATCAGTGAGAGGGGGGGAAGGACTAGCGGGAGCTACAATGAGCAGTTCTTC
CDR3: CAISERGGRTSGSYNEQFF

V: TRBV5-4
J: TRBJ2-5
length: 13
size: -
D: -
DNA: TGTGCCAGCAGCTTGGGAGGGGGAGAGACCCAGTACTTC
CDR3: CASSLGGGETQYF

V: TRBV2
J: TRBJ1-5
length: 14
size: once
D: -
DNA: TGTGCCAGCAGTACAGCTTATAGCAATCAGCCCCAGCATTTT
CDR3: CASSTAYSNQPQHF

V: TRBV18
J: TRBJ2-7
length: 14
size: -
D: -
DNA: TGTGCCAGCTCAGGAATGGCAGGGCGGTACGAGCAGTACTTC
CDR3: CASSGMAGRYEQYF

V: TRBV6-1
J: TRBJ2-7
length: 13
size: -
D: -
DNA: TGTGCCAGCAGTGGGGGCCTTTTCTACGAGCAGTACTTC
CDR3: CASSGGLFYEQYF

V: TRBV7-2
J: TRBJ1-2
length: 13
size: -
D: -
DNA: TGTGCCAGCAGCTTTAGGACGGACTATGGCTACACCTTC
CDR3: CASSFRTDYGYTF

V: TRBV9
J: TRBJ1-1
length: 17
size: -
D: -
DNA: TGTGCCAGCAGCGTAGGACGTGGGGGGCTTAGGAACACTGAAGCTTTCTTT
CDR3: CASSVGRGGLRNTEAFF

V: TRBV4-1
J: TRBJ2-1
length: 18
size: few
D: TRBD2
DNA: TGCGCCAGCAGCCATCCCCGGACTAGCGGGAGGGCCGCCAATGAGCAGTTCTTC
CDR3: CASSHPRTSGRAANEQFF

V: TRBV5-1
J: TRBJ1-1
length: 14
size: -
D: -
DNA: TGCGCCAGCAGCTTGGTGCCCAGAAACACTGAAGCTTTCTTT
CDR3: CASSLVPRNTEAFF

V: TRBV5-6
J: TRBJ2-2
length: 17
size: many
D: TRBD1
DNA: TGTGCCAGCAGCTTGGCCGGGGAGCAGGGGGCCACCGGGGAGCTGTTTTTT
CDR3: CASSLAGEQGATGELFF

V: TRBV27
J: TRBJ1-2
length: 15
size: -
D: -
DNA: TGTGCCAGCAGTTTATCGAGCGGGTTCCCCTATGGCTACACCTTC
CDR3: CASSLSSGFPYGYTF

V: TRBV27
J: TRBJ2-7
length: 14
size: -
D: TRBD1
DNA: TGTGCCAGCAGTACCGGACAGGAGAACTACGAGCAGTACTTC
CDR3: CASSTGQENYEQYF

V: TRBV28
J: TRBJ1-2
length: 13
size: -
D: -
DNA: TGTGCCAGCAGTTTGCAATGGTCCGTTGGCTACACCTTC
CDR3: CASSLQWSVGYTF

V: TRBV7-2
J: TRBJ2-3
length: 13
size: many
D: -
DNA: TGTGCCAGCAGCTTTCCCAACACAGATACGCAGTATTTT
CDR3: CASSFPNTDTQYF

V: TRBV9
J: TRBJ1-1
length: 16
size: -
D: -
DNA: TGTGCCAGCAACCCTCACCCGGACGGCTCGAACACTGAAGCTTTCTTT
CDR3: CASNPHPDGSNTEAFF

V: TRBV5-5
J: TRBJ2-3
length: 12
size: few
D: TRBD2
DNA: TGTGCCAGCAGGGATAAGCGGGGTTCGCAGTATTTT
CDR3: CASRDKRGSQYF

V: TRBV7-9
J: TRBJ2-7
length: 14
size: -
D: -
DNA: TGTGCCAGCAGCTTAGCTGGGCTGAACTACGAGCAGTACTTC
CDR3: CASSLAGLNYEQYF

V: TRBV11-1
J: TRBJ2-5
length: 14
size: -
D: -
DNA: TGTGCCAGCAGCCCGCTGGGCAACCAAGAGACCCAGTACTTC
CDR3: CASSPLGNQETQYF

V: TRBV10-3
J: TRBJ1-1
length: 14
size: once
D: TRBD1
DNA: TGTGCCATCAGTGAGGGGACAGGGGCCACTGAAGCTTTCTTT
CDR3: CAISEGTGATEAFF

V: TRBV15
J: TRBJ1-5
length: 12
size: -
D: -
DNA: TGTGCCACCAGCAGTCCCAATCAGCCCCAGCATTTT
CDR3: CATSSPNQPQHF

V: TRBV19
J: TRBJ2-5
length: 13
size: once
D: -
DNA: TGTGCCAGTAGTGATACGACGCAAGAGACCCAGTACTTC
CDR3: CASSDTTQETQYF

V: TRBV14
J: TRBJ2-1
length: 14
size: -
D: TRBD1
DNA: TGTGCCAGCAGCCCCTCCGGGAAGGGGGCTGAGCAGTTCTTC
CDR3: CASSPSGKGAEQFF

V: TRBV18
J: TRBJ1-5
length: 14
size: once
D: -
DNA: TGTGCCAGCTCACCCGACAGATACAATCAGCCCCAGCATTTT
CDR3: CASSPDRYNQPQHF

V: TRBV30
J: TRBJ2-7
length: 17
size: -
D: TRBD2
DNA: TGTGCCTGGAGTGGTAATAGCGGGAGCGCTAGCTCCTACGAGCAGTACTTC
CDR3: CAWSGNSGSASSYEQYF